Shown below are 14 T cell receptor beta chains from a single sample sequenced in a study of spatial heterogeneity in lung cancer. TCRdb recomputed calls from the 5' RACE reads with MiXCR, one row per CDR3 protein. The table has approximately 92,000 distinct CDR3 sequences, less than 15% seen once. Time point indicated: sample taken at primary tumor resection. Sequencing was performed on whole RNA extracted from tumor and nontumor lung tissue, or from frozen PBMC, and the material was left unsorted. The sample in question was PBMCs, obtained at surgery. The receptors were gathered from a male donor with early-stage non-small cell lung cancer.

V is TRBV7-2 and J is TRBJ2-5; D uncertain. This CDR3 spans 15 amino acids. Germline V gene data show CDR1 as SGHTA and CDR2 as FQGNSA. Trimming took 1 base from V and 2 from J, leaving 11 bases between them. The CDR3 DNA is TGTGCCAGCAGCTTAGTTGGCAGCCCTCAAGAGACCCAGTACTTC. Protein: CASSLVGSPQETQYF.

The rearrangement joins TRBV24-1 to TRBJ2-1; TRBD2 aligns across 9 bases. This CDR3 is built from 16 residues. CDR1 is KGHDR, CDR2 SFDVKD, per germline. V shed 0 bases, J shed 5 bases, and the junction held 4 bases outside the gene matches. CDR3 sequence (DNA): TGTGCCACCAGTGATTTGGGGGGACTAGCAGACAATGAGCAGTTCTTC. Its translation: CATSDLGGLADNEQFF.

The sample holds many counts of this clonotype. The chain recombines TRBV5-1 with TRBJ2-6; no reliable D call. Germline CDR1 is SGHRS and CDR2 is YFSETQ. V was shortened by 4 bases and J by 0 bases, with 8 bases between the two germline ends. This CDR3 contains 15 residues. The CDR3 region is CASSAGSSGANVLTF. CDR3 sequence (DNA): TGCGCCAGCAGCGCCGGTTCCTCTGGGGCCAACGTCCTGACTTTC.

This clonotype was observed at least ten times. The DNA for the CDR3 is TGCAGCGTTGAAGTTGTCCTAGATGAGCAGTTCTTC. This codes for CSVEVVLDEQFF. The chain is built from TRBV29-1 and TRBJ2-1; no reliable D call. Trimming cost V 1 base and J 8 bases, with 9 bases left between them. There are 12 residues in the CDR3. The germline gives CDR1 SQVTM, CDR2 ANQGSEA.

This clonotype was detected ten times or more. The chain is built from TRBV5-1 and TRBJ2-7, with 7 bases lining up with TRBD1. This CDR3 contains 13 residues. The J segment lost 3 bases and the V segment lost 4 bases, leaving 4 bases of the junction unmatched. CDR1 is SGHRS and CDR2 is YFSETQ in the germline V gene. CDR3 sequence: CASSSRDSYEQYF. CDR3 DNA: TGCGCCAGCAGCAGCCGGGACAGCTACGAGCAGTACTTC.

Only a few counts were recorded for this clonotype. The chain recombines TRBV7-2 with TRBJ2-4; D remains unclear. The CDR3 loop spans 14 amino acids. V was shortened by 3 bases and J by 5 bases, with 11 bases between the two germline ends. Germline CDR1 is SGHTA and CDR2 is FQGNSA. This CDR3 reads CASSFGSGENIQYF. CDR3 nucleotides: TGTGCCAGCAGCTTTGGATCGGGTGAAAACATTCAGTACTTC.

Notes on this clonotype: Just one base apart from a much larger clone, this may be a read error. The chain is built from TRBV6-2 or TRBV6-3 and TRBJ2-7, with TRBD1 identical over 9 bases. V dropped 8 bases and J dropped 2; count of bases not matched to a gene: 16. The CDR3 sequence is 17 residues long. Germline V gene lookup returns CDR1 MNHEY and CDR2 SVGEGT. The CDR3 sequence: CASRFRDRALPTYEQYF. CDR3 nucleotides: TGTGCCAGCCGTTTCCGGGACAGGGCACTACCAACCTACGAGCAGTACTTC.

J is TRBJ2-7 and V is TRBV28; D is possibly TRBD2 (5 bases). With 6 bases removed from V and 3 bases from J, the gap between germline ends came to 15 bases. CDR1 and CDR2 (germline): MDHEN, SYDVKM. The CDR3 runs to 14 residues. CDR3 sequence reads: CASRKRASHYEQYF. In DNA form, the CDR3 reads TGTGCCAGCAGGAAGAGGGCCAGCCACTACGAGCAGTACTTC.

This clonotype came up a few times. The chain employs TRBV20-1 and TRBJ1-5, with a possible D match to TRBD1 (6 bases). Trimming stripped 3 bases from V and 1 base from J, with 10 bases between. This CDR3 is 14 amino acids long. Germline-derived CDR1 and CDR2 are DFQATT and SNEGSKA (reference sequence). CDR3 nucleotides: TGCAGTGCTAGGCTGGACAGAAGCAATCAGCCCCAGCATTTT. It yields the protein CSARLDRSNQPQHF.

The chain carries TRBV4-2 and TRBJ1-6; 8 nucleotides agree with TRBD1. Germline V gene sequence: CDR1 LGHNA, CDR2 YNFKEQ. CDR3 length equals 16 residues. V lost 5 bases and J lost 6; bases outside the gene matches: 9. This chain's CDR3 is CASSEAETGVNSPLHF. The CDR3 bases are TGTGCCAGCAGCGAGGCCGAGACAGGGGTTAATTCACCCCTCCACTTT.

This chain connects TRBV28 to TRBJ2-7; D may be TRBD1 (5 bases). Trimming removed 10 bases at V and 2 bases at J, with 12 bases between. This CDR3 is built from 12 residues. The V gene's germline CDR1 is MDHEN and CDR2 SYDVKM. The CDR3 DNA reads as TGTGCCATTGCCGGACAAGCCTACGAGCAGTACTTC. Protein product: CAIAGQAYEQYF.

The genes are TRBV12-3 or TRBV12-4 and TRBJ2-3; 7 bases align to TRBD2. Unmatched junction bases numbered 4, after V lost 2 bases and J lost 2 bases. This CDR3 has 15 residues. The chain's CDR3 is CASSLSAGVTDTQYF. The CDR3 DNA is TGTGCCAGCAGTTTATCGGCGGGGGTCACAGATACGCAGTATTTT.

This clonotype was seen only a few times. The chain recombines TRBV12-3 or TRBV12-4 with TRBJ1-1; D may be TRBD1 (6 bases). V lost 7 bases and J lost 4, with 16 bases in between. CDR3 size: 14 residues. CDR3 loop: CASTGRGQSTEAFF. CDR3 nucleotides: TGTGCCAGCACTGGGCGGGGGCAGAGCACTGAAGCTTTCTTT.

This clonotype turned up a few times. V and J are TRBV20-1 and TRBJ2-7; 10 bases line up with TRBD2. With 4 bases clipped from V and 1 base from J, the junction kept 4 bases outside the gene matches. Germline CDR1 is DFQATT and CDR2 is SNEGSKA (reference sequence). CDR3 length equals 14 residues. CDR3 sequence: CSAISGGQSYEQYF. In nucleotides, the CDR3 is TGCAGTGCTATTAGCGGGGGGCAGTCCTACGAGCAGTACTTC.